This T cell receptor (beta chain) was captured by sequencing in a study of T cell responses to AZD1222 COVID-19 vaccine. With regard to this clone: What it recognizes is unknown.

Study results and caveats: Unmutated variant regions are reportedly targeted by nearly half of spike-specific TCRs. Vaccine-associated CD4 TCRs spanned spike, dominant at 160-218 and 743-854. Among those given AZD1222, only 5 to 7 were seropositive at baseline.

Clones were sequenced by immunoSEQ multiplex PCR, and TCRdb holds only the in-frame ones, with some missing. There are 150,000 to 200,000 clones in the sample; almost 90% occur only once, and approximately 10% lies in the top ten. Analyses pooled second doses at about 4 or about 12 weeks. Source: peripheral blood, taken 28 days after the second AZD1222 dose. This TCR was recovered from an adult who received the AZD1222 COVID-19 vaccine.

Here the CDR3 DNA reads TGTGCCAGCAGCTTGGGGGGCTCAGTCCAAGAGACCCAGTACTTC. Translation: CASSLGGSVQETQYF. This chain uses TRBV11-3 with TRBJ2-5; D may match TRBD1 or TRBD2 (6 bases each). V was cut by 3 bases and J by 1 base, with 12 bases left in between. CDR3 length: 15 residues. Germline values: CDR1 SGHNT, CDR2 YENEEA.